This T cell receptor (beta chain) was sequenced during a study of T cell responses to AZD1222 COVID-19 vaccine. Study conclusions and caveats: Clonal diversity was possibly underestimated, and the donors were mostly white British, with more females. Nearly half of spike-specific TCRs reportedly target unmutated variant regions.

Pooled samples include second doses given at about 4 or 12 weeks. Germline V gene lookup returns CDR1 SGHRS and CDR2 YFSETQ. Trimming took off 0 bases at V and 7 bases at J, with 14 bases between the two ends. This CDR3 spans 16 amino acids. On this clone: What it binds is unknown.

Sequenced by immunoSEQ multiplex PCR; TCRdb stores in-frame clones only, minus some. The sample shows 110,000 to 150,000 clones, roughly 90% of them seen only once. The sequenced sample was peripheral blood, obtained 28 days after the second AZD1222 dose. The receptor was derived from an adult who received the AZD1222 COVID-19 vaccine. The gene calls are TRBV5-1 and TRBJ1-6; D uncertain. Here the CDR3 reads CASSLESGVGNSPLHF. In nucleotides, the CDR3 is TGCGCCAGCAGCTTGGAATCAGGAGTTGGAAATTCACCCCTCCACTTT. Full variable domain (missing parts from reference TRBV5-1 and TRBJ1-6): KAGVTQTPRYLIKTRGQQVTLSCSPISGHRSVSWYQQTPGQGLQFLFEYFSETQRNKGNFPGRFSGRQFSNSRSEMNVSTLELGDSALYLCASSLESGVGNSPLHFGNGTRLTVT.